The 27 T cell receptor beta chains reported below all come from one sample, sequenced in a study of early stage breast cancer tumors. Assay used: immunoSEQ multiplex PCR; TCRdb lists only in-frame clones, some missing. The table shows nearly 70,000 clones, with around 80% occurring only once. Sequences were obtained from blood. These TCRs come from a person between 35 and 49 years old with breast cancer.

The V gene is TRBV6-1, the J gene TRBJ2-7; 7 nucleotides line up with TRBD1. This CDR3 has 12 amino acids. From germline, CDR1 is MNHNS and CDR2 SASEGT. The DNA for the CDR3 is TGTACCCTCCGGGACAGCGGCTACGAGCAGTACTTC. It yields the protein CTLRDSGYEQYF.

The DNA for the CDR3 is TGTGCCAGCAGCTTTTACGGGACTAGCGGTGTTTACTCCTACGAGCAGTACTTC. This translates into CASSFYGTSGVYSYEQYF. This chain uses TRBV7-9 with TRBJ2-7, with 11 bases that match TRBD2. Trimming took 3 bases from V and 0 from J; bases not matched to a gene: 10. The CDR3 consists of 18 residues. The V gene's germline CDR1 is SEHNR and CDR2 FQNEAQ (reference sequence). Looking up the rest from reference TRBV7-9 and TRBJ2-7 gives the full variable domain: DTGVSQNPRHKITKRGQNVTFRCDPISEHNRLYWYRQTLGQGPEFLTYFQNEAQLEKSRLLSDRFSAERPKGSFSTLEIQRTEQGDSAMYLCASSFYGTSGVYSYEQYFGPGTRLTVT.

This clone showed up just once. V is TRBV19 and J is TRBJ2-7; 8 nucleotides match TRBD1. The CDR3 loop spans 14 amino acids. Germline values: CDR1 LNHDA, CDR2 SQIVND (reference sequence). V was pared by 3 bases and J by 4 bases, with 5 bases of the junction left unmatched. CDR3 in amino acids: CASSIGQGAYEQYF. The CDR3 DNA is TGTGCCAGTAGTATCGGGCAGGGGGCATACGAGCAGTACTTC.

The V and J genes are TRBV30 and TRBJ2-1, with 11 bases aligning to TRBD2. The CDR3 is 15 amino acids. V shed 4 bases and J 7 bases; nucleotides not matched to a gene: 9. Germline CDR1 and CDR2: GTSNPN and SVGIG (reference sequence). The CDR3 DNA follows: TGTGCCTGGACAACAGGGACTAGCGGTTGGAATGAGCAGTTCTTC. It encodes CAWTTGTSGWNEQFF. The whole variable domain, remainder taken from reference TRBV30 and TRBJ2-1, is SQTIHQWPATLVQPVGSPLSLECTVEGTSNPNLYWYRQAAGRGLQLLFYSVGIGQISSEVPQNLSASRPQDRQFILSSKKLLLSDSGFYLCAWTTGTSGWNEQFFGPGTRLTVL.

CDR3 loop: CASSVPGQGSNEQFF. CDR3 coding DNA: TGTGCCAGTAGTGTTCCGGGACAGGGATCCAATGAGCAGTTCTTC. This rearrangement joins TRBV19 to TRBJ2-1; 9 bases agree with TRBD1. J lost 6 bases, V lost 5 bases, and 8 bases had no gene match. From germline, CDR1 is LNHDA and CDR2 SQIVND (reference sequence). This CDR3 region has 15 residues.

The chain is built from TRBV9 and TRBJ2-1; weak D call: TRBD2 (5 bases). CDR1 is SGDLS and CDR2 is YYNGEE in the germline V gene. V was trimmed by 3 bases and J by 5 bases, leaving 15 bases between them. The CDR3 loop spans 15 amino acids. The CDR3 protein is CASSAGTRGHNEQFF. For the CDR3, the DNA is TGTGCCAGCAGCGCCGGTACTCGCGGGCACAATGAGCAGTTCTTC.

Details on this clone: The identical CDR3 is also encoded by other nucleotide sequences in the sample. V gene TRBV28 combines with J gene TRBJ2-1; D gene unclear. The CDR3 is 13 residues long. Trimming stripped 5 bases from V and 4 bases from J, with 9 bases between. The germline V gene encodes CDR1 MDHEN and CDR2 SYDVKM. CDR3 sequence reads: CASSPGSYNEQFF. The CDR3 DNA sequence: TGTGCCAGCAGTCCCGGCAGTTACAATGAGCAGTTCTTC.

The chain couples TRBV27 to TRBJ1-4; 11 bases are shared with TRBD1. The ends lost 2 bases at V and 7 bases at J; junction bases unmatched: 3. CDR1 MNHEY and CDR2 SMNVEV come from the germline V gene (reference sequence). The CDR3 extends over 15 amino acids. The CDR3, as DNA: TGTGCCAGCAGTTTAGGGGGGACAGGGGGTGAAAAACTGTTTTTT. This gives the protein CASSLGGTGGEKLFF.

The rearrangement uses TRBV6-6 and TRBJ1-1; D gene unclear. The V end was cut by 0 bases, the J end by 1 base, with 9 bases between. This CDR3 comprises 15 residues. Germline V lookup: CDR1 MNHNY, CDR2 SVGAGI (reference sequence). This CDR3 is CASSYSQESNTEAFF. In DNA form, the CDR3 reads TGTGCCAGCAGTTACTCCCAGGAGTCGAACACTGAAGCTTTCTTT.

This clone showed up just once. V and J are TRBV6-5 and TRBJ2-5; 8 nucleotides agree with TRBD2. The CDR3 has 15 residues. Germline V gene sequence: CDR1 MNHEY, CDR2 SVGAGI. Unmatched junction bases numbered 11, after V lost 6 bases and J lost 5 bases. CDR3 in amino acids: CASRSLSGRRETQYF. The CDR3 bases are TGTGCCAGCAGATCCCTCAGCGGGAGAAGGGAGACCCAGTACTTC.

This clone was recorded a few times. The chain employs TRBV7-3 and TRBJ1-2; D may be TRBD1 (6 bases). CDR3 length: 13 residues. Trimming shortened V by 5 bases and J by 4 bases, and 11 bases separated the two germline ends. Germline-derived CDR1 and CDR2 are SGHTA and FQGTGA. The DNA of the CDR3 is TGTGCCAGCAGCCCAGGGGTTGGCTATGGCTACACCTTC. This codes for CASSPGVGYGYTF.

The J gene is TRBJ2-1, the V gene TRBV29-1, with 10 bases that match TRBD1. J lost 2 bases, V lost 8 bases, and 9 bases had no gene match. This CDR3 region has 15 residues. The germline gives CDR1 SQVTM, CDR2 ANQGSEA. Here the CDR3 reads CSTNRQGATYNEQFF. In nucleotides, the CDR3 is TGCAGCACCAATCGACAGGGGGCCACCTACAATGAGCAGTTCTTC.

The chain carries TRBV27 and TRBJ2-7; D is perhaps TRBD1 (6 bases). V was clipped by 7 bases and J by 2 bases, with 18 bases between them. CDR3 length equals 15 residues. Germline CDR1 and CDR2: MNHEY and SMNVEV (reference sequence). The CDR3 bases are TGTGCCAGCATGCGGAGAGGGGGTTGGCCCTACGAGCAGTACTTC. It specifies CASMRRGGWPYEQYF.

This chain connects TRBV11-1 to TRBJ2-7; 9 bases are a match to TRBD1. This CDR3 comprises 13 residues. The V gene end was trimmed by 5 bases and the J gene end by 6 bases; junction bases not matched to a gene: 5. Germline CDR1 is SGHAT and CDR2 is FQDESV (reference sequence). As DNA, the CDR3 is TGTGCCAGCAGCCCACAGGGGGCCCTCGAGCAGTACTTC. It yields the protein CASSPQGALEQYF.

The table lists this clone with a count of one. The chain recombines TRBV6-6 with TRBJ1-5; 10 bases are a match to TRBD1. CDR3 length: 16 residues. Germline CDR1 is MNHNY and CDR2 is SVGAGI (reference sequence). The ends lost 6 bases at V and 3 bases at J; junction bases unmatched: 8. The CDR3 region has the DNA TGTGCCAGCAGCCCCCGGGACAGGGGATCCAATCAGCCCCAGCATTTT. As protein: CASSPRDRGSNQPQHF.

The chain carries TRBV4-2 and TRBJ1-5; D possibly corresponds to TRBD1 (5 bases). Germline CDR1 is LGHNA and CDR2 is YNFKEQ. The CDR3 is made up of 15 amino acids. Trimming took 0 bases from V and 8 from J, leaving 14 bases between them. This CDR3 is CASSQDWDAMKPQHF. The CDR3 DNA sequence: TGTGCCAGCAGCCAAGATTGGGACGCCATGAAGCCCCAGCATTTT.

The rearrangement links TRBV27 to TRBJ2-4; 9 nucleotides match TRBD2. After removal of 6 bases from V and 0 bases from J, the junction contained 9 bases not matched to a gene. Germline CDR1 reads MNHEY; CDR2 reads SMNVEV (reference sequence). There are 17 residues in the CDR3. CDR3 sequence reads: CASSRLADSIAKNIQYF. In DNA form, the CDR3 reads TGTGCCAGCAGCCGACTAGCGGATTCGATAGCCAAAAACATTCAGTACTTC.

The rearrangement links TRBV7-9 to TRBJ2-2; 7 bases line up with TRBD2. The CDR3 is 13 amino acids. Trimming at V came to 6 bases and at J to 6 bases, leaving 4 bases not matched to a gene. Germline assignment: CDR1 SEHNR and CDR2 FQNEAQ (reference sequence). This CDR3 reads CASRTGGSGELFF. CDR3 nucleotides: TGTGCCAGCAGGACGGGGGGATCCGGGGAGCTGTTTTTT.

The chain links TRBV5-6 to TRBJ1-1; D remains unclear. Between the trimmed V and J ends, which lost 2 bases and 2 bases, there was a span of 13 bases. The CDR3 is 15 amino acids. Germline values: CDR1 SGHDT, CDR2 YYEEEE. The CDR3 is CASSFRSVGNTEAFF. CDR3 nucleotides: TGTGCCAGCAGCTTTCGTTCTGTGGGTAACACTGAAGCTTTCTTT.

The chain combines TRBV5-1 with TRBJ2-1; 9 positions match TRBD1. V shed 2 bases, J shed 6 bases, and the junction held 6 bases outside the gene matches. The V gene's germline CDR1 is SGHRS and CDR2 YFSETQ. The CDR3 sequence is 15 residues long. CDR3 coding DNA: TGCGCCAGCAGCTTTAACCCGACAGGGGGCAATGAGCAGTTCTTC. Encoded protein: CASSFNPTGGNEQFF. Complete variable domain (other parts from reference TRBV5-1 and TRBJ2-1): KAGVTQTPRYLIKTRGQQVTLSCSPISGHRSVSWYQQTPGQGLQFLFEYFSETQRNKGNFPGRFSGRQFSNSRSEMNVSTLELGDSALYLCASSFNPTGGNEQFFGPGTRLTVL.

The chain is built from TRBV5-1 and TRBJ2-2, with 8 bases fitting TRBD1. Per germline, CDR1 SGHRS and CDR2 YFSETQ. The CDR3 is made up of 16 amino acids. V was clipped by 0 bases and J by 3 bases; unmatched bases: 4. The CDR3, as DNA: TGCGCCAGCAGCTTGGGACAGGGGATAGACACCGGGGAGCTGTTTTTT. This codes for CASSLGQGIDTGELFF.

This chain links TRBV30 with TRBJ2-7; D might be TRBD2 (5 bases). The CDR3 is made up of 13 amino acids. V was pared by 2 bases and J by 6 bases, with 14 bases between. Germline V gives CDR1 GTSNPN, CDR2 SVGIG (reference sequence). CDR3 sequence reads: CAWSLGLTGEQYF. Here the CDR3 DNA reads TGTGCCTGGAGTCTTGGACTTACCGGCGAGCAGTACTTC.

The chain combines TRBV28 with TRBJ1-1; D is unclear. With 6 bases removed from V and 2 bases from J, the gap between germline ends came to 10 bases. CDR3 length: 13 amino acids. CDR1 and CDR2 from the germline V gene are MDHEN and SYDVKM. The CDR3 protein is CASSFQGNTEAFF. CDR3 bases: TGTGCCAGCAGCTTTCAAGGAAACACTGAAGCTTTCTTT.

CDR3 sequence (DNA): TGTGCCAGCTCAGATAGACAAGCTTACCAAGAGACCCAGTACTTC. This sequence encodes CASSDRQAYQETQYF. The chain is built from TRBV18 and TRBJ2-5, with unresolved D. Trimming shortened V by 5 bases and J by 0 bases, and 13 bases separated the two germline ends. This CDR3 has 15 residues. CDR1 is KGHSH and CDR2 is LQKENI in the germline V gene.

The rearrangement links TRBV28 to TRBJ1-5; D gene unclear. V shed 2 bases and J shed 6 bases, with 14 bases lying between them. This CDR3 comprises 15 residues. Germline-derived CDR1 and CDR2 are MDHEN and SYDVKM. The CDR3 nucleotides read TGTGCCAGCAGTTTAATGTTCTGGAGCGGTCAGCCCCAGCATTTT. It yields the protein CASSLMFWSGQPQHF.

This chain links TRBV5-8 with TRBJ2-1, with 10 positions matching TRBD2. CDR1 and CDR2 (germline): SGHTS, YDEGEE. The CDR3 covers 18 residues. V was clipped by 0 bases and J by 7 bases; unmatched bases: 13. The CDR3 DNA reads as TGTGCCAGCAGCTTGGCCCCCTCCGGGACTAGCGTAAGAAATGAGCAGTTCTTC. This encodes CASSLAPSGTSVRNEQFF.

For the CDR3, the DNA is TGTGCCAGCAGTTTATCCGGGACAGGGGTTGATGGCTACACCTTC. This gives the protein CASSLSGTGVDGYTF. The J gene is TRBJ1-2, the V gene TRBV28; 10 bases fit TRBD1. CDR3 length: 15 amino acids. CDR1 and CDR2 (germline): MDHEN, SYDVKM. The V gene end was trimmed by 1 base and the J gene end by 6 bases; junction bases not matched to a gene: 5.